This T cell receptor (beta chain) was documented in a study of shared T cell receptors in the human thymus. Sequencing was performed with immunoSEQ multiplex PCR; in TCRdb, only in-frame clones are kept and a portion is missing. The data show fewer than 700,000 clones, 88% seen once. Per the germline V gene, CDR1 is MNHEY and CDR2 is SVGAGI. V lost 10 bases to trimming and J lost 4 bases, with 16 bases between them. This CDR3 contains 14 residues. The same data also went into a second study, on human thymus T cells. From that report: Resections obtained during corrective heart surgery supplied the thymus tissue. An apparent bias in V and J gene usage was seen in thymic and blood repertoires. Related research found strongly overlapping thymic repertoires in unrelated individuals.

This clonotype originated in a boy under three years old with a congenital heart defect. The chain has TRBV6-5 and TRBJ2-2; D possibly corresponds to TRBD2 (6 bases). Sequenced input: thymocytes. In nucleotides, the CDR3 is TGTGCCACCTCGTTTGGGGGAGGCACCGGGGAGCTGTTTTTT. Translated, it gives CATSFGGGTGELFF.